These 5 T cell receptor beta chains came from one sample sequenced in a study of T cells in Graves' hyperthyroidism and ophthalmopathy. The CDR3 regions of TCR beta were amplified from RNA transcripts. In the first-round RT-PCR of the TCR CDR3, the HTBI primer set was used. TCRdb used MiXCR to reprocess the multiplex PCR reads, holding one entry per CDR3 protein. The table lists roughly 660,000 distinct CDR3 sequences, 17% of them singletons. Sequencing was done on a sample of blood. Every receptor here comes from a man aged 45-65 years with Graves' hyperthyroidism.

This clonotype was counted once. A much larger clone sits a single nucleotide away, making a read error possible. J is TRBJ2-1 and V is TRBV19; tentatively, D is TRBD1 or TRBD2 (5 bases each). The ends were cut back, 3 bases at V and 6 bases at J, with 15 bases in the middle. This CDR3 comprises 15 residues. Germline values: CDR1 LNHDA, CDR2 SQIVND (reference sequence). CDR3 DNA: TGTGCCAGTAGTATGTCCGGGACGATTCTCAATGAGCAGTTCTTC. This translates into CASSMSGTILNEQFF.

This clonotype was detected many times. The chain combines TRBV2 with TRBJ1-2, with D unclear. Trimming removed 0 bases from V and 8 bases from J, with 13 bases in between. Germline V gene sequence: CDR1 SNHLY, CDR2 FYNNEI. The length of the CDR3 is 14 residues. CDR3 sequence reads: CASSEARKGNGYTF. DNA of the CDR3: TGTGCCAGCAGTGAAGCGCGGAAAGGGAACGGCTACACCTTC.

This clonotype was detected ten times or more. V is TRBV7-9 and J is TRBJ2-7; tentatively, D is TRBD1 (6 bases). This CDR3 is built from 16 residues. Germline assignment: CDR1 SEHNR and CDR2 FQNEAQ (reference sequence). Trimming stripped 5 bases from V and 3 bases from J, with 20 bases between. The DNA of the CDR3 is TGTGCCAGCAGCCCCCGGGACACTGGACGCAGCTACGAGCAGTACTTC. Its protein product is CASSPRDTGRSYEQYF.

A few counts support this clonotype. The chain carries TRBV19 and TRBJ1-5; D gene uncertain. The CDR3 sequence is 15 residues long. Germline V gene sequence: CDR1 LNHDA, CDR2 SQIVND (reference sequence). Trimming pared 2 bases from V and 4 bases from J, leaving 12 bases between. CDR3 residues: CASSIYNSGNQPQHF. Here the CDR3 DNA reads TGTGCCAGTAGTATATATAACAGTGGAAATCAGCCCCAGCATTTT. The variable domain in full, completed from reference TRBV19 and TRBJ1-5, reads DGGITQSPKYLFRKEGQNVTLSCEQNLNHDAMYWYRQDPGQGLRLIYYSQIVNDFQKGDIAEGYSVSREKKESFPLTVTSAQKNPTAFYLCASSIYNSGNQPQHFGDGTRLSIL.

This clonotype was observed at least ten times. The rearrangement joins TRBV28 to TRBJ2-3; D perhaps matches TRBD2 (5 bases). V was cut by 3 bases and J by 0 bases, with 16 bases left in between. This CDR3 is built from 17 residues. Germline-derived CDR1 and CDR2 are MDHEN and SYDVKM. CDR3 DNA sequence: TGTGCCAGCAGTTTTTACGGGAAAGGTCTGAGCACAGATACGCAGTATTTT. It translates to CASSFYGKGLSTDTQYF.